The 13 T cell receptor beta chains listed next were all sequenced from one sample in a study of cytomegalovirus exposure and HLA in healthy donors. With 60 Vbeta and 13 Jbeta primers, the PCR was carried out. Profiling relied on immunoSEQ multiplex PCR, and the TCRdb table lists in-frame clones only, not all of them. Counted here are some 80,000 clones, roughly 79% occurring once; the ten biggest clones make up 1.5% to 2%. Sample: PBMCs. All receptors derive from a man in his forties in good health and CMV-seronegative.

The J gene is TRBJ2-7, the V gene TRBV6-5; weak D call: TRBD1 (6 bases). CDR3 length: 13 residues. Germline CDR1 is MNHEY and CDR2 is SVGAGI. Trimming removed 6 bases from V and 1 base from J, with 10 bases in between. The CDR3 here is CASRSGQSYEQYF. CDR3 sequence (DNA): TGTGCCAGCAGATCCGGACAGTCCTACGAGCAGTACTTC.

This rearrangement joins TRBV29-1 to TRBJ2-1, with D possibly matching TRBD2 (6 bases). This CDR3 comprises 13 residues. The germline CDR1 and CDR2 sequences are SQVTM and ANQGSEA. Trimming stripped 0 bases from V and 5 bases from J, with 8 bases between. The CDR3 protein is CSVEDSGDNEQFF. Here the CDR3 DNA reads TGCAGCGTTGAAGATTCGGGGGACAATGAGCAGTTCTTC.

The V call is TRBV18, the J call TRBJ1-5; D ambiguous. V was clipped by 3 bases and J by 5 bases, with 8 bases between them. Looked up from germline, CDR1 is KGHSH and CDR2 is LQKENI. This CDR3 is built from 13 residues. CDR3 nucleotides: TGTGCCAGCTCACCCGGGGAAGATCAGCCCCAGCATTTT. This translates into CASSPGEDQPQHF.

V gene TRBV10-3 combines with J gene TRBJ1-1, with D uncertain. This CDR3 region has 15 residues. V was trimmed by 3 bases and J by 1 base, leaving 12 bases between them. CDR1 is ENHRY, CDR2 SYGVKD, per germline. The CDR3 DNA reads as TGTGCCATCAGTGAATCTAAGGCAGGGAACACTGAAGCTTTCTTT. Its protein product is CAISESKAGNTEAFF.

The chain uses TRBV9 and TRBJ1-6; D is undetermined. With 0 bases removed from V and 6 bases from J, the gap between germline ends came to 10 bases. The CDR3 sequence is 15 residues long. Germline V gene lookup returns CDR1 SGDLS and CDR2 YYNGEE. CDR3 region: CASSVDLGSNSPLHF. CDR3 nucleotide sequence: TGTGCCAGCAGCGTAGATCTAGGAAGTAATTCACCCCTCCACTTT. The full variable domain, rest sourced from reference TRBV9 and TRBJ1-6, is DSGVTQTPKHLITATGQRVTLRCSPRSGDLSVYWYQQSLDQGLQFLIQYYNGEERAKGNILERFSAQQFPDLHSELNLSSLELGDSALYFCASSVDLGSNSPLHFGNGTRLTVT.

CDR3 protein: CASSYKGGHTEAFF. In nucleotides, the CDR3 is TGTGCCAGCAGTTATAAGGGGGGGCACACTGAAGCTTTCTTT. The J gene is TRBJ1-1, the V gene TRBV6-5; D possibly corresponds to TRBD1 (6 bases). The CDR3 totals 14 residues. CDR1 is MNHEY, CDR2 SVGAGI, per germline. Trimming removed 3 bases from V and 3 bases from J, with 11 bases in between.

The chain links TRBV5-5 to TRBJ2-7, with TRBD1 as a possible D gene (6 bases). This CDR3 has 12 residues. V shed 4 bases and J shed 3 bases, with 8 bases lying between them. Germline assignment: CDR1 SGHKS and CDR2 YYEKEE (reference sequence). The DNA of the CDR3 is TGTGCCAGCAGCCGGACAGACTACGAGCAGTACTTC. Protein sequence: CASSRTDYEQYF.

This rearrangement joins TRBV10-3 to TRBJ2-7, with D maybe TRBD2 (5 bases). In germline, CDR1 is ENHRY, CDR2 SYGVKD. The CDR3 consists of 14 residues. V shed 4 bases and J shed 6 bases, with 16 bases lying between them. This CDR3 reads CAISGISGQGEQYF. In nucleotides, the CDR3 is TGTGCCATCAGTGGTATAAGCGGTCAAGGCGAGCAGTACTTC.

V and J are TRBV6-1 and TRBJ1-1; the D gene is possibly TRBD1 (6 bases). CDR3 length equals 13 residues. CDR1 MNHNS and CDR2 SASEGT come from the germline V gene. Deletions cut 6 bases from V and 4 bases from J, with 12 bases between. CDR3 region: CASSNGGATEAFF. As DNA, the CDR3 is TGTGCCAGCAGCAACGGGGGGGCCACTGAAGCTTTCTTT.

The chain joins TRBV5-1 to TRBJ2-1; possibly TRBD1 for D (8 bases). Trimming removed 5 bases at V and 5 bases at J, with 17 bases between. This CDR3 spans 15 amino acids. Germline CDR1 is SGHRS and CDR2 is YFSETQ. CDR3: CASRPGGQGNNEQFF. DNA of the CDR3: TGCGCCAGCAGACCGGGAGGACAGGGTAACAATGAGCAGTTCTTC. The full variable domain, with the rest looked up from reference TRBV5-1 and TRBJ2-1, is KAGVTQTPRYLIKTRGQQVTLSCSPISGHRSVSWYQQTPGQGLQFLFEYFSETQRNKGNFPGRFSGRQFSNSRSEMNVSTLELGDSALYLCASRPGGQGNNEQFFGPGTRLTVL.

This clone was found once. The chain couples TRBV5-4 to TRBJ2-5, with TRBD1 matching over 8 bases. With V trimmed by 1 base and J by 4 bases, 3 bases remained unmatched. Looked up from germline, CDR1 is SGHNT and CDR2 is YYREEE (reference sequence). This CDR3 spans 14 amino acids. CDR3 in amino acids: CASSLWTGRETQYF. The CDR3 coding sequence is TGTGCCAGCAGCTTGTGGACAGGGCGAGAGACCCAGTACTTC.

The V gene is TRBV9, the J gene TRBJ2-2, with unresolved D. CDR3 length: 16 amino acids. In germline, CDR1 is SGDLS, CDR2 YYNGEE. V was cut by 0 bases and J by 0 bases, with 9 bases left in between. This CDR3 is CASSVDSQTNTGELFF. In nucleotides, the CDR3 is TGTGCCAGCAGCGTAGATTCACAGACGAACACCGGGGAGCTGTTTTTT.

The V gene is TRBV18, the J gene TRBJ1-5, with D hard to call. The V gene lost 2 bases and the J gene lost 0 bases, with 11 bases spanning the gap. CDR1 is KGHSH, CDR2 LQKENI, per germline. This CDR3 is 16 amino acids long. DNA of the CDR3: TGTGCCAGCTCACCAGAACAGTTATATAGCAATCAGCCCCAGCATTTT. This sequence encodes CASSPEQLYSNQPQHF.